This T cell receptor beta chain was found in a study of OX40 agonist ivuxolimab in advanced cancers. Across the study: Patients were dosed with the agonistic anti-OX40 (CD134) antibody ivuxolimab. Every 2 weeks, patients got intravenous ivuxolimab at one of six dose levels (0.01-10 mg/kg). A history of anti-PD-1, anti-PD-L1 or anti-CTLA-4 therapy was acceptable, and 40% had some.

The CDR3 extends over 15 amino acids. The V gene's germline CDR1 is SGHRS and CDR2 YFSETQ. V dropped 1 base and J dropped 1 base, with 9 bases sitting between them. Systemic immunosuppression or autoimmune disease history was grounds to exclude patients. TCRdb keeps only in-frame clones here, not all; method: immunoSEQ multiplex PCR. The repertoire holds about 67,000 clones, approximately 80% seen once, with roughly 5.8% in the top ten. The sequences come from CD4+ or CD8+ T cells sorted from blood, collected in a trial of the OX40 agonist ivuxolimab. This clonotype was sampled from an adult with an advanced solid tumor such as melanoma, head and neck, liver or kidney cancer. The V call is TRBV5-1, the J call TRBJ2-1, with D tentatively TRBD2 (6 bases). Here the CDR3 reads CASSLTGESYNEQFF. The CDR3, as DNA: TGCGCCAGCAGCTTGACGGGGGAATCCTACAATGAGCAGTTCTTC.